Below, 9 T cell receptor beta chains from the same sample are listed, as sequenced in a study of low-dose radiotherapy and immunotherapy resistance in tumors (dated by TCRdb to between 2020 and 2023). The sample's time point label, in plain terms: after trial treatment. The meaning of the sample's treatment or condition label: LDRT plus nivolumab, ipilimumab, low-dose cyclophosphamide and aspirin (RACIN trial). TCRdb shows the sequencer as Illumina HiSeq 2500. TCRs were amplified with Phusion for roughly 19 PCR cycles, with a constant-region primer paired with the adapter attached to the V primers. TCRdb cleaned the public reads at Q25 with fastp, built clones with MiXCR and kept in-frame beta chains. One record per CDR3 amino acid sequence lists the most common genes and DNA. Within this sample are roughly 50,000 distinct CDR3 sequences, with around 34% of them counted one time only. The top ten clonotypes cover 7% to 10% of the sample.

The source was PBMCs, collected after low-dose radiotherapy plus immunotherapy. The source is a male donor with rectosigmoid adenocarcinoma.

This clonotype was observed a single time. V is TRBV7-3 and J is TRBJ1-1; no firm D call. Trimming shortened V by 9 bases and J by 3 bases, and 17 bases separated the two germline ends. Germline lookup yields CDR1 SGHTA and CDR2 FQGTGA. This CDR3 comprises 14 residues. In DNA, the CDR3 is TGTGCCAGTAGACATCCGGGGTCGTACACTGAAGCTTTCTTT. The encoded protein is CASRHPGSYTEAFF.

The V and J genes are TRBV4-2 and TRBJ2-5, with D maybe TRBD1 (6 bases). The germline gives CDR1 LGHNA, CDR2 YNFKEQ. This CDR3 has 15 amino acids. The V end was cut by 2 bases, the J end by 4 bases, with 14 bases between. CDR3 sequence reads: CASSQNVGGGETQYF. CDR3 nucleotides: TGTGCCAGCAGCCAAAATGTTGGGGGCGGAGAGACCCAGTACTTC.

The chain joins TRBV19 to TRBJ2-1; D call uncertain. Trimming took off 4 bases at V and 5 bases at J, with 18 bases between the two ends. Germline values: CDR1 LNHDA, CDR2 SQIVND (reference sequence). The CDR3 runs to 16 residues. The CDR3: CASSRSTGVTHNEQFF. DNA for the CDR3: TGTGCCAGTAGTAGGTCGACTGGGGTGACACACAATGAGCAGTTCTTC.

J is TRBJ2-7 and V is TRBV7-2; 9 nucleotides align to TRBD1. The CDR3 runs to 14 residues. CDR1 is SGHTA and CDR2 is FQGNSA in the germline V gene. Trimming took 5 bases from V and 3 from J; bases not matched to a gene: 5. For the CDR3, the DNA is TGTGCCAGCAGCCCCTGGGACAGGGACTACGAGCAGTACTTC. Translation: CASSPWDRDYEQYF.

This clonotype showed up just a few times. This rearrangement joins TRBV4-1 to TRBJ2-7; perhaps TRBD2 as D (5 bases). CDR1 and CDR2 from the germline V gene are MGHRA and YSYEKL. V dropped 1 base and J dropped 0 bases, with 13 bases sitting between them. The CDR3 has 16 amino acids. CDR3: CASSQVLGSVSYEQYF. CDR3 DNA sequence: TGCGCCAGCAGCCAAGTGCTGGGGAGCGTCTCCTACGAGCAGTACTTC.

This clonotype was seen repeatedly, ten times or more. The chain uses TRBV3-1 and TRBJ2-3; D perhaps matches TRBD2 (5 bases). Per the germline V gene, CDR1 is LGHDT and CDR2 is YNNKEL (reference sequence). V was shortened by 6 bases and J by 2 bases, with 15 bases between the two germline ends. CDR3 length: 15 residues. CDR3 sequence: CASSRPGGPTDTQYF. The DNA for the CDR3 is TGTGCCAGCAGTCGCCCGGGCGGGCCCACAGATACGCAGTATTTT.

In this sample, this clonotype turned up many times. V and J are TRBV28 and TRBJ1-5, with D unresolved. This CDR3 has 15 residues. Germline CDR1 is MDHEN and CDR2 is SYDVKM. V dropped 4 bases and J dropped 4 bases, with 14 bases sitting between them. The CDR3 nucleotides read TGTGCCAGCAGTTCCCGTGGCCTTGGGAATCAGCCCCAGCATTTT. Translating gives CASSSRGLGNQPQHF.

CDR3 nucleotides: TGTGCCAGCCTATCCGGGACAGGGCAGTTCTGGGACACCATATATTTT. Translated: CASLSGTGQFWDTIYF. The gene calls are TRBV2 and TRBJ1-3; 9 bases match TRBD1. The CDR3 is 16 residues long. Germline CDR1 reads SNHLY; CDR2 reads FYNNEI. Unmatched junction bases numbered 16, after V lost 8 bases and J lost 8 bases.

The chain is built from TRBV6-2 or TRBV6-3 and TRBJ2-7; TRBD2 might be the D (6 bases). Trimming cost V 6 bases and J 4 bases, with 16 bases left between them. This CDR3 contains 14 residues. Germline assignment: CDR1 MNHEY and CDR2 SVGEGT. CDR3 DNA: TGTGCCAGCAGAATCGGGACTGGATATTACGAGCAGTACTTC. It is translated as CASRIGTGYYEQYF.